What follows are 24 T cell receptor delta chains derived from one specimen sequenced in a study of γδ T cells in repeated Plasmodium falciparum infection. TCRdb repeated clone calling on the multiplex PCR reads with CATT. This sample has roughly 90,000 delta-chain clones, with about 1.5% found just once. Gammadelta T cells were flow-sorted from PBMC into Vgamma9/Vdelta2+ and Vdelta2-negative populations for bulk analysis. The material sequenced was gamma-delta T cells from blood. The receptors stem from a pool of human donors (malaria-infected and uninfected, not separated).

At least ten counts were recorded for this clone. The listed TCRdb protein conflicts with the DNA translation at residue 8, and the protein shown is translated directly from the DNA. The chain uses TRDV1 and TRDJ1; either TRDD1 or TRDD2 may fit D (6 bases each). The V gene lost 4 bases and the J gene lost 8 bases, with 32 bases spanning the gap. The germline CDR1 and CDR2 sequences are TSWWSYY and QGS. The CDR3 loop spans 19 amino acids. DNA of the CDR3: TGTGCTCTTGGGGCGTCCTTCCCCGGGCACCGAAATATTCCCTTAAAACTCATCTTT. Translated: CALGASFPGHRNIPLKLIF.

As to this clone: TCRdb shows a much larger clone's protein in place of this DNA's translation, and the two differ at residue 13, likely through a read error; the protein shown is translated from the DNA. This chain links TRDV2 with TRDJ3; 13 bases map to TRDD3. No J segment appears in TCRdb, so it was assigned here by matching the sequence to germline. Trimming cost V 4 bases and J 0 bases; bases outside gene matches: 20. Germline assignment: CDR1 GEAIGNYY and CDR2 EKD. There are 24 residues in the CDR3. Here the CDR3 DNA reads TGTGCCTGTGAAAAAGGGGGTACTGGGGGATACGCGATGACCAGCTCCTGGGACACCCGACAGATGTTTTTC. Translated: CACEKGGTGGYAMTSSWDTRQMFF.

Comments on this clone: A read error likely explains this, since a far larger clone differs by one base. The same CDR3 can be traced to other DNA sequences in this sample. The chain couples TRDV1 to TRDJ1; maybe TRDD3 (5 bases). TCRdb records no J gene; here it was assigned by comparing the DNA to germline. Per germline, CDR1 TSWWSYY and CDR2 QGS. The CDR3 spans 19 residues. The CDR3 spells CALGERPGSAHHVTDKLIF. The DNA of the CDR3 is TGTGCTCTCGGGGAACGGCCTGGGTCGGCCCACCATGTAACCGATAAACTCATCTTT.

This clone was observed many times. The rearrangement links TRDV1 to TRDJ1; TRDD2 aligns across 7 bases. Germline CDR1 reads TSWWSYY; CDR2 reads QGS. This CDR3 is 18 amino acids long. Trimming at V came to 1 base and at J to 7 bases, leaving 18 bases not matched to a gene. The CDR3 region is CALGERPVGIPTGGKLIF. For the CDR3, the DNA is TGTGCTCTTGGGGAACGGCCAGTGGGAATTCCTACGGGGGGTAAACTCATCTTT.

This clone came up many times. This may arise from a read error, as a much more abundant clone is one base away. This chain joins TRDV2 and TRDJ1; 10 bases map to TRDD3. The V gene end was trimmed by 3 bases and the J gene end by 2 bases; junction bases not matched to a gene: 5. This CDR3 is built from 15 residues. The germline CDR1 and CDR2 sequences are GEAIGNYY and EKD. The CDR3 spells CACDSLLGDTDKLIF. The DNA for the CDR3 is TGTGCCTGTGACTCTCTACTGGGGGATACCGATAAACTCATCTTT.

The sample holds a few counts of this clone. The mismatch at residue 8 between this DNA's translation and the TCRdb protein of a much larger clone likely reflects a read error; the protein shown is translated from the DNA. The J gene is TRDJ1, the V gene TRDV2; D is possibly TRDD2 (6 bases). The V gene lost 0 bases and the J gene lost 3 bases, with 10 bases spanning the gap. Germline lookup yields CDR1 GEAIGNYY and CDR2 EKD. The CDR3 runs to 14 residues. The CDR3 loop reads CACDTLPAADKLIF. The DNA for the CDR3 is TGTGCCTGTGACACCCTTCCTGCTGCCGATAAACTCATCTTT.

On this clone: The amino acid sequence in TCRdb belongs to a much larger clone and departs from this DNA's translation at residue 17, likely a sequencing read error; the sequence shown is translated from the DNA. The CDR3 DNA sequence: TGTGCTCTTGAGGAAAGTAGTATCTCCTACTTGGGGGGGGAAGCCATCAGGGATAAACTCATCTTT. It translates to CALEESSISYLGGEAIRDKLIF. V is TRDV1 and J is TRDJ1; the D call may be TRDD2 or TRDD3 (6 bases each). This CDR3 is 22 amino acids long. CDR1 is TSWWSYY, CDR2 QGS, per germline.

This clone was seen a handful of times. This likely reflects a read error, since a far larger clone is one base away. Within the sample, other DNA sequences also encode this same CDR3. The chain couples TRDV1 to TRDJ2; 9 nucleotides match TRDD3. The J gene was missing in TCRdb and was found by matching the end of the DNA to germline. Losses at the gene ends were 0 bases for V and 0 bases for J; bases not matched to a gene: 29. This CDR3 comprises 26 residues. Germline CDR1 and CDR2: TSWWSYY and QGS. CDR3 sequence (DNA): TGTGCTCTTGGGGAACTAGCGCTTCCCATGAAGCTGGGGGATTCTCCTTCCTTAGCTTTGACAGCACAACTCTTCTTT. Amino acids: CALGELALPMKLGDSPSLALTAQLFF.

In its sample, this clone was seen many times. A far larger clone is just one base off, so this is likely a read error. Other DNA sequences in the sample encode the same CDR3. The rearrangement links TRDV2 to TRDJ1; TRDD3 aligns across 10 bases. Germline assignment: CDR1 GEAIGNYY and CDR2 EKD. With 0 bases clipped from V and 5 bases from J, the junction kept 2 bases outside the gene matches. The CDR3 contains 14 residues. The CDR3 region is CACDTGGYADKLIF. The CDR3 nucleotides read TGTGCCTGTGACACCGGGGGATACGCGGATAAACTCATCTTT.

Regarding this clone: A read error is likely here: a far larger clone is one base away. Distinct nucleotide sequences in the sample also encode this CDR3. The gene calls are TRDV2 and TRDJ1; D gene ambiguous. Here the J gene came from matching the DNA to germline, since TCRdb omits it. The CDR3 spans 19 residues. Looked up from germline, CDR1 is GEAIGNYY and CDR2 is EKD. V was cut by 3 bases and J by 0 bases, with 25 bases left in between. The CDR3 nucleotides are TGTGCCTGTGACCGCCTCGGGGCAACACGCGACACAAACACCGATAAACTCATCTTT. This codes for CACDRLGATRDTNTDKLIF.

To note about this clone: A far larger clone is one nucleotide away, so this likely arose from a read error. Other DNA sequences in this sample translate to the same CDR3. The chain joins TRDV2 to TRDJ1, with 10 positions matching TRDD3. TCRdb leaves out the J gene; it was filled in here by matching the DNA to germline. The CDR3 consists of 19 residues. The V segment lost 0 bases and the J segment 2 bases; nucleotides outside the gene matches: 14. Germline V gene data show CDR1 as GEAIGNYY and CDR2 as EKD. The DNA of the CDR3 is TGTGCCTGTGACACCGTGGCCCCTCTTGGGGGATACAATACCGATAAACTCATCTTT. It translates to CACDTVAPLGGYNTDKLIF.

This clone was counted only a few times. TCRdb's protein, taken from a much larger clone, differs from this DNA's translation at residue 18, likely owing to a read error; the protein displayed comes from the DNA. The rearrangement uses TRDV1 and TRDJ3, with D tentatively TRDD2 or TRDD3 (9 bases each). Germline V gene lookup returns CDR1 TSWWSYY and CDR2 QGS. The CDR3 consists of 24 residues. In nucleotides, the CDR3 is TGTGCTCTTGGGCCCATCCCCTTCCTACGAACTGGGGGACTGTACTCCTGGAACACCCGACAGATGTTTTTC. It specifies CALGPIPFLRTGGLYSWNTRQMFF.

This clone has a handful of counts. This clone may be a read error of a much larger clone one base away. Other DNA sequences in this specimen translate into the identical CDR3. Written as DNA, the CDR3 is TGCGCCTGTGACACGTTGGGGGATAATAACGGCGATAAACTCATCTTT. This translates into CACDTLGDNNGDKLIF. This rearrangement joins TRDV2 to TRDJ1; 9 positions match TRDD3. The length of the CDR3 is 16 residues. Germline CDR1 is GEAIGNYY and CDR2 is EKD.

This clone has more than one count but fewer than ten. TCRdb has a much larger clone's protein, which differs at residue 15 from the translation of this DNA, likely because of a read error; what is shown is the protein translated from the DNA. The V and J genes are TRDV2 and TRDJ1, with TRDD3 identical over 9 bases. Assignment of the J gene here rests on matching the DNA to germline, because TCRdb gives none. The CDR3 has 22 amino acids. With 2 bases clipped from V and 0 bases from J, the junction kept 24 bases outside the gene matches. Germline CDR1 and CDR2: GEAIGNYY and EKD. The CDR3 region has the DNA TGTGCCTGTGACAGGAATCCTACGAGAAGGGGATACGCGAGTGGGTACACCGATAAACTCATCTTT. It encodes CACDRNPTRRGYASGYTDKLIF.

There are a few counts of this clone. A far larger clone is one base from this, pointing to a likely read error. At the DNA level, this CDR3 is encoded by other sequences in the same sample as well. With the J gene uncalled, the V gene is TRDV1; the table's D call, TRDD3, was not checked against the DNA. The CDR3 length is 24 residues. Looked up from germline, CDR1 is TSWWSYY and CDR2 is QGS. The CDR3 protein is CALGGPAHVGVNWGYAGYTDKLIF. CDR3 in DNA: TGTGCTCTTGGGGGCCCGGCCCACGTCGGAGTAAACTGGGGATACGCGGGGTACACCGATAAGCTCATCTTT.

This clone was seen more than once but under ten times. This likely traces to a read error, being one base from a far larger clone. The same CDR3 also results from other DNA sequences found in this sample. The gene calls are TRDV2 and TRDJ1, with 12 nucleotides matching TRDD3. No J segment appears in TCRdb, so it was assigned here by matching the sequence to germline. CDR3 length equals 20 residues. V lost 3 bases and J lost 8; bases outside the gene matches: 24. CDR1 and CDR2 from the germline V gene are GEAIGNYY and EKD. The CDR3 DNA sequence: TGTGCCTGTGACGGGGGCGCCACTCGTACTGGGGGATACAAAGTTGACAAACTCATCTTT. It yields the protein CACDGGATRTGGYKVDKLIF.

For this clone: TCRdb records a much larger clone's protein for this DNA, with a difference at residue 14 that likely arises from a read error; the protein given is the translation of the DNA. CDR3 nucleotide sequence: TGTGCTCTTGGGGAGCCCTCGGCTGGGGGATACTCCTACATCGATAAACTCATCTTT. Protein: CALGEPSAGGYSYIDKLIF. The chain has TRDV1 and TRDJ1, with TRDD3 matching 11 bases. The CDR3 contains 19 residues. The germline V gene encodes CDR1 TSWWSYY and CDR2 QGS. Trimming cost V 3 bases and J 4 bases; bases outside gene matches: 16.

This clone was seen at least ten times. The chain has TRDV1 and TRDJ1; 9 nucleotides agree with TRDD3. Per the germline V gene, CDR1 is TSWWSYY and CDR2 is QGS. The length of the CDR3 is 23 residues. J gave up 0 bases and V 3 bases, and 26 bases lay outside the gene matches. CDR3 protein: CALGDPRLSSLFTGGPYTDKLIF. Written as DNA, the CDR3 is TGTGCTCTTGGGGACCCCCGGCTTTCTTCTCTTTTTACTGGGGGACCGTACACCGATAAACTCATCTTT.

This clone was recorded many times. The genes are TRDV1 and TRDJ1, with TRDD3 matching over 8 bases. From germline, CDR1 is TSWWSYY and CDR2 QGS. V lost 0 bases, J lost 6 bases, and 15 bases stayed unmatched. This CDR3 spans 18 amino acids. For the CDR3, the DNA is TGTGCTCTTGGGGAACTTAGTCTACTCCACTGGGGGGCTAATAAACTCATCTTT. Protein sequence: CALGELSLLHWGANKLIF.

This clone was observed a handful of times. The protein in TCRdb stems from a much larger clone and differs at residue 6 from this DNA's translation, likely a read error; here the protein is translated from the DNA. The chain is built from TRDV1 and TRDJ1, with TRDD3 identical over 10 bases. The J gene, missing from TCRdb, was assigned here through DNA to germline matching. J was trimmed by 2 bases and V by 4 bases; bases with no gene match: 22. From germline, CDR1 is TSWWSYY and CDR2 QGS. The CDR3 runs 21 residues. Here the CDR3 reads CALGAYSYVGGGYSETDKLIF. DNA of the CDR3: TGTGCTCTTGGGGCCTATTCCTACGTTGGTGGGGGATACTCAGAAACCGATAAACTCATCTTT.

About this clone itself: A far more abundant clone sits one base away, making this likely a read error. At the DNA level, this CDR3 is encoded by other sequences in the same sample as well. The rearrangement uses TRDV2 and TRDJ1, with a weak D call TRDD3 (6 bases). The J gene, left out of TCRdb, was set here by checking the DNA against germline. Germline V gives CDR1 GEAIGNYY, CDR2 EKD. The CDR3 extends over 21 amino acids. Trimming stripped 4 bases from V and 2 bases from J, with 34 bases between. The CDR3 bases are TGTGCCTGTGATACCGTAACCCTCTGGGAGATACGCGAAACCCAGACCGATAAACTCATCTTT. Residues: CACDTVTLWEIRETQTDKLIF.

The table lists this clone with a few counts. TCRdb shows a much larger clone's protein in place of this DNA's translation, and the two differ at residue 5, likely through a read error; the protein shown is translated from the DNA. The V gene is TRDV1, the J gene TRDJ1; 11 nucleotides align to TRDD3. TCRdb does not report a J gene; here it was assigned by matching the DNA to germline references. The CDR3 covers 24 residues. Germline lookup yields CDR1 TSWWSYY and CDR2 QGS. V trimming: 4 bases; J trimming: 0 bases; junction bases outside the gene matches: 28. CDR3 sequence: CALGGPFTFLNWGIYPRYTDKLIF. CDR3 DNA sequence: TGTGCTCTTGGGGGGCCTTTTACCTTCCTCAACTGGGGGATATATCCTAGGTACACCGATAAACTCATCTTT.

Remarks on this clone: TCRdb pairs this DNA with a much larger clone's protein that differs at residue 8, likely a read error; the protein shown was translated from the DNA. The CDR3 protein is CALGNPSPYTGGYDDKLIF. The CDR3 region has the DNA TGTGCTCTTGGGAACCCATCTCCCTATACTGGGGGATACGACGATAAACTCATCTTT. The chain recombines TRDV1 with TRDJ1; 13 bases line up with TRDD3. Matching the DNA to germline supplied the J gene, which TCRdb does not give. CDR1 is TSWWSYY and CDR2 is QGS in the germline V gene. With 5 bases clipped from V and 4 bases from J, the junction kept 16 bases outside the gene matches. CDR3 length equals 19 residues.

On this clone itself: Since a far larger clone is one base different, this is likely a read error. The chain has TRDV1 and TRDJ1; TRDD3 might be the D (8 bases). No J gene is reported in TCRdb; it was inferred here by comparing the DNA with germline. The germline V and J ends were trimmed by 1 base and 0 bases, with 39 bases remaining between them. Germline V gene lookup returns CDR1 TSWWSYY and CDR2 QGS. This CDR3 has 25 residues. CDR3 DNA sequence: TGTGCTCTTGGGGAACCCTTCCTTACCTTATACCCATACTGGGGGTATTGGAGGTACACCGATAAACTCATCTTT. Translated: CALGEPFLTLYPYWGYWRYTDKLIF.